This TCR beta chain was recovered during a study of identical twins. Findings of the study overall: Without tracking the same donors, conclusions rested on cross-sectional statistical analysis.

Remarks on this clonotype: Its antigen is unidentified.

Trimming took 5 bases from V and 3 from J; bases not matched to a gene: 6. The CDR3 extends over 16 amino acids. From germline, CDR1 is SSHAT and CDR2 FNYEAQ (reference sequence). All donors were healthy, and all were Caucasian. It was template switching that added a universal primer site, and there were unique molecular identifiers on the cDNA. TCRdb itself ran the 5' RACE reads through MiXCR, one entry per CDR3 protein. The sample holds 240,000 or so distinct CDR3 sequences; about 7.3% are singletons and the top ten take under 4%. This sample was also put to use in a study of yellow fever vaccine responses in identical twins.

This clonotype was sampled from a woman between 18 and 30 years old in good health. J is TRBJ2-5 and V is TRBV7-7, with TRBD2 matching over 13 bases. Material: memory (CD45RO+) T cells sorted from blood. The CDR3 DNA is TGTGCCAGCAGCGTACTAGCGGGAGGGCCAAAAGAGACCCAGTACTTC. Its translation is CASSVLAGGPKETQYF.